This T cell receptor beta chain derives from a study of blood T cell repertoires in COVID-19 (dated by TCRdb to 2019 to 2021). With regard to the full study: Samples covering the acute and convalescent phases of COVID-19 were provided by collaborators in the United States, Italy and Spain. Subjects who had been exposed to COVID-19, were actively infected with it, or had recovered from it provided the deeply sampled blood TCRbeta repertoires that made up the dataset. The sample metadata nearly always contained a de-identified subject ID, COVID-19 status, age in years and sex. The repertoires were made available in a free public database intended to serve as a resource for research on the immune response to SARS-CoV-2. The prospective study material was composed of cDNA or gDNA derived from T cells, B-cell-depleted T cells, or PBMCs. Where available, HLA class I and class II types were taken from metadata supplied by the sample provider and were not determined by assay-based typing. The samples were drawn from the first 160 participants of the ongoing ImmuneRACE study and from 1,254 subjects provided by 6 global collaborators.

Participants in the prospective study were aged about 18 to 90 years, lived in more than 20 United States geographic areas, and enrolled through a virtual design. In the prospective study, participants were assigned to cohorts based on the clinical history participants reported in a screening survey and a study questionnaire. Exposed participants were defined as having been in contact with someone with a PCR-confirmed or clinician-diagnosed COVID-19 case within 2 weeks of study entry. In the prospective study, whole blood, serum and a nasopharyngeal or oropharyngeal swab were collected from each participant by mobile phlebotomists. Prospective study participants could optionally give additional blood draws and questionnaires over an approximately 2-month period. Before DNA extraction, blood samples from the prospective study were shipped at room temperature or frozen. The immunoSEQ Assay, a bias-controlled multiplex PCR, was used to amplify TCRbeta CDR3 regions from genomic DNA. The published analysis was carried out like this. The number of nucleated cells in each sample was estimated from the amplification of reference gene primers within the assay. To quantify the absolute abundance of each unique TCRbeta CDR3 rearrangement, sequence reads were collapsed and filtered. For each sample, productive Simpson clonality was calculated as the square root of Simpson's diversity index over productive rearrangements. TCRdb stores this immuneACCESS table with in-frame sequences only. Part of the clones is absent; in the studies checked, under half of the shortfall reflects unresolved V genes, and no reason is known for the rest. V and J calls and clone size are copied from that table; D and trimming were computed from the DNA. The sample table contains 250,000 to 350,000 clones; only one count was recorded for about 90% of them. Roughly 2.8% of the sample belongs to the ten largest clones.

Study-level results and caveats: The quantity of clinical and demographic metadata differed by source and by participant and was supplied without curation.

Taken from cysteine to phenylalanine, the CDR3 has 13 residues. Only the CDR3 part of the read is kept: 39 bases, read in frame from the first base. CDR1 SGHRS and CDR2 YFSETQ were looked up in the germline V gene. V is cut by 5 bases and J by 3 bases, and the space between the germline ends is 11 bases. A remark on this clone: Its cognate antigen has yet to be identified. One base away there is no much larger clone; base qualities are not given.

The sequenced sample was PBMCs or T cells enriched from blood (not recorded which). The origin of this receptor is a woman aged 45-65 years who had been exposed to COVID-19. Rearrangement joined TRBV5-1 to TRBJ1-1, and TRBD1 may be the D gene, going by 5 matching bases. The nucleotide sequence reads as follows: TGCGCCAGCAGTAAGGACATATACACTGAAGCTTTCTTT. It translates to CASSKDIYTEAFF.